Listed here are 16 T cell receptor beta chains from one sample, sequenced in a study of blood T cells in healthy people across ages. The use of a sample-barcoded 5' primer and a J-beta primer mix characterized a second PCR of about 7 to 12 cycles. Each CDR3 protein gets one entry after TCRdb re-called the 5' RACE reads with MiXCR. Altogether about 1.6 million distinct CDR3 sequences are present, about 31% being singletons, with the ten largest covering approximately 11%. Sequencing was done on a sample of blood. These receptors were obtained from a woman in her 30s in good health.

With regard to this clonotype: Germline and junction disagree at one end, which may indicate a read error. The gene calls are TRBV4-1 and TRBJ1-5; 8 bases are shared with TRBD1. This CDR3 region has 15 residues. Germline-derived CDR1 and CDR2 are MGHRA and YSYEKL. The CDR3 DNA follows: TGCGCCAGCAGCCCAGTTCAGGGGGCCAATCAGCCCCAGCAGTTT. It is translated as CASSPVQGANQPQQF.

This clonotype was found a few times. This chain uses TRBV6-1 with TRBJ2-1; TRBD1 matches 7 bases. The CDR3 has 15 amino acids. Losses at the gene ends were 3 bases for V and 9 bases for J; bases not matched to a gene: 11. CDR1 and CDR2 from the germline V gene are MNHNS and SASEGT. The CDR3 DNA sequence: TGTGCCAGCAGTGACTCCGGGACAGTGAGGGGTGAGCAGTTCTTC. This codes for CASSDSGTVRGEQFF.

The rearrangement joins TRBV6-2 or TRBV6-3 to TRBJ2-3; D is tentatively TRBD1 or TRBD2 (5 bases each). V lost 10 bases and J lost 4, with 18 bases in between. CDR3 length: 14 residues. Germline V gives CDR1 MNHEY, CDR2 SVGEGT. CDR3: CATGGRDGADTQYF. CDR3 bases: TGTGCCACCGGTGGAAGGGACGGCGCAGATACGCAGTATTTT.

There are a few counts of this clonotype. The chain uses TRBV6-1 and TRBJ1-2; D remains ambiguous. The CDR3 is 14 residues long. Per the germline V gene, CDR1 is MNHNS and CDR2 is SASEGT. V shed 7 bases and J shed 2 bases, with 14 bases lying between them. The CDR3: CASTYMRQNYGYTF. DNA for the CDR3: TGTGCCAGCACCTATATGCGGCAGAACTATGGCTACACCTTC.

The chain carries TRBV29-1 and TRBJ1-2; D might be TRBD1 (6 bases). Trimming took off 3 bases at V and 2 bases at J, with 10 bases between the two ends. The germline V gene encodes CDR1 SQVTM and CDR2 ANQGSEA. This CDR3 contains 13 residues. CDR3: CSVDWGQNYGYTF. CDR3 DNA: TGCAGCGTTGACTGGGGGCAAAACTATGGCTACACCTTC.

This chain uses TRBV6-1 with TRBJ2-5; possible D gene TRBD1, 6 bases. Germline lookup yields CDR1 MNHNS and CDR2 SASEGT. V shed 0 bases and J shed 11 bases, with 19 bases lying between them. The CDR3 length is 15 residues. The CDR3 here is CASSEAKTGRNEQYF. DNA for the CDR3: TGTGCCAGCAGTGAAGCTAAGACAGGAAGGAATGAGCAGTACTTC.

The gene calls are TRBV7-9 and TRBJ2-7; D possibly uses TRBD1 or TRBD2 (7 bases each). V lost 4 bases to trimming and J lost 3 bases, with 19 bases between them. This CDR3 spans 16 amino acids. Germline CDR1 is SEHNR and CDR2 is FQNEAQ (reference sequence). In nucleotides, the CDR3 is TGTGCCAGCAGCTCACCTTATGCAGGGGGGGGCTACGAGCAGTACTTC. Amino acid sequence: CASSSPYAGGGYEQYF.

CDR3 in DNA: TGTGCCAGCAGCCTCAGGGAGAATGGCTACACCTTC. Translating gives CASSLRENGYTF. The rearrangement uses TRBV3-1 and TRBJ1-2; perhaps TRBD1 as D (5 bases). There are 12 residues in the CDR3. CDR1 LGHDT and CDR2 YNNKEL come from the germline V gene (reference sequence). Between the trimmed V and J ends, which lost 4 bases and 6 bases, there was a span of 9 bases.

This clonotype showed up just a few times. V gene TRBV7-9 combines with J gene TRBJ2-5; D not certain. Germline V CDR1 and CDR2: SEHNR, FQNEAQ (reference sequence). V was shortened by 2 bases and J by 1 base, with 11 bases between the two germline ends. This CDR3 contains 15 residues. CDR3 nucleotides: TGTGCCAGCAGCTTAACCGCGAACCCCCAAGAGACCCAGTACTTC. Its protein product is CASSLTANPQETQYF.

The rearrangement joins TRBV5-5 to TRBJ2-1; D remains ambiguous. The CDR3 contains 17 residues. Per the germline V gene, CDR1 is SGHKS and CDR2 is YYEKEE (reference sequence). V shed 4 bases and J shed 0 bases, with 17 bases lying between them. The CDR3 here is CASSPSVPLSSYNEQFF. In nucleotides, the CDR3 is TGTGCCAGCAGCCCGTCCGTCCCATTAAGCTCCTACAATGAGCAGTTCTTC.

In this sample, this clonotype turned up a few times. This sequence joins TRBV27 and TRBJ1-2; 10 nucleotides match TRBD1. Germline-derived CDR1 and CDR2 are MNHEY and SMNVEV (reference sequence). V was clipped by 4 bases and J by 2 bases; unmatched bases: 10. CDR3 length: 17 residues. Here the CDR3 DNA reads TGTGCCAGCAGTTCAGATGGGGACAGGGGACAGAACTATGGCTACACCTTC. This gives the protein CASSSDGDRGQNYGYTF.

In this sample, this clonotype turned up a few times. Just one base apart from a much larger clone, this may be a read error. This chain joins TRBV6-1 and TRBJ2-7, with 9 nucleotides matching TRBD1. This CDR3 is 14 amino acids long. CDR1 and CDR2 (germline): MNHNS, SASEGT. With V trimmed by 6 bases and J by 2 bases, 5 bases remained unmatched. The CDR3 reads CASRSGTGTYEQYF. CDR3 in DNA: TGTGCCAGCAGGTCCGGGACAGGGACCTACGAGCAGTACTTC.

This clonotype is a singleton in its sample. This chain connects TRBV20-1 to TRBJ2-3; 11 bases line up with TRBD2. Germline V gene sequence: CDR1 DFQATT, CDR2 SNEGSKA (reference sequence). CDR3 length: 15 amino acids. V was clipped by 0 bases and J by 8 bases; unmatched bases: 7. CDR3 nucleotides: TGCAGTGCTAGAGATAGGGTAGCGGGAGGGGGTACGCAGTATTTT. Its translation: CSARDRVAGGGTQYF.

There are a few counts of this clonotype. This chain links TRBV30 with TRBJ2-7, with D perhaps TRBD2 (7 bases). With 1 base removed from V and 3 bases from J, the gap between germline ends came to 19 bases. Germline assignment: CDR1 GTSNPN and CDR2 SVGIG (reference sequence). This CDR3 has 16 residues. Written as DNA, the CDR3 is TGTGCCTGGAGTGGGGAGGGGGGCCAGAGCCTCTACGAGCAGTACTTC. This codes for CAWSGEGGQSLYEQYF.

The rearrangement uses TRBV24-1 and TRBJ2-1; 10 positions match TRBD2. Germline loops: CDR1 KGHDR, CDR2 SFDVKD. J lost 3 bases, V lost 6 bases, and 1 base had no gene match. This CDR3 comprises 14 residues. The CDR3 reads CATSLAGGYNEQFF. CDR3 bases: TGTGCCACCAGTTTAGCGGGAGGCTACAATGAGCAGTTCTTC.

This clonotype was picked up a small number of times. V gene TRBV24-1 combines with J gene TRBJ2-1; 8 bases are a match to TRBD2. Per the germline V gene, CDR1 is KGHDR and CDR2 is SFDVKD. Trimming took 5 bases from V and 5 from J; bases not matched to a gene: 10. CDR3 length: 16 amino acids. CDR3 coding DNA: TGTGCCACCAGTGGTAGAACGGGACTAGAACACAATGAGCAGTTCTTC. Protein sequence: CATSGRTGLEHNEQFF.